This T cell receptor beta chain was obtained from a study of blood T cell repertoires in COVID-19. Original handling: Researchers report that nucleated cell counts were estimated from reference gene primer amplification. Measured with immunoSEQ multiplex PCR; TCRdb has only the in-frame clones, and not every one. V and J calls and clone size are given by that table; D and trimming were obtained from the DNA. The data contain tens of thousands of clones, about 86% of them singletons. Input material: peripheral blood. The receptor was derived from a woman aged 60-75 years with acute or convalescent COVID-19.

This CDR3 is CASSGGTGVSYEQYF. Here the CDR3 DNA reads TGCGCCAGCAGCGGGGGGACAGGGGTATCCTACGAGCAGTACTTC. The chain is built from TRBV5-1 and TRBJ2-7; 10 bases map to TRBD1. CDR1 and CDR2 (germline): SGHRS, YFSETQ. V shed 4 bases and J 1 base; nucleotides not matched to a gene: 5. The CDR3 loop spans 15 amino acids.